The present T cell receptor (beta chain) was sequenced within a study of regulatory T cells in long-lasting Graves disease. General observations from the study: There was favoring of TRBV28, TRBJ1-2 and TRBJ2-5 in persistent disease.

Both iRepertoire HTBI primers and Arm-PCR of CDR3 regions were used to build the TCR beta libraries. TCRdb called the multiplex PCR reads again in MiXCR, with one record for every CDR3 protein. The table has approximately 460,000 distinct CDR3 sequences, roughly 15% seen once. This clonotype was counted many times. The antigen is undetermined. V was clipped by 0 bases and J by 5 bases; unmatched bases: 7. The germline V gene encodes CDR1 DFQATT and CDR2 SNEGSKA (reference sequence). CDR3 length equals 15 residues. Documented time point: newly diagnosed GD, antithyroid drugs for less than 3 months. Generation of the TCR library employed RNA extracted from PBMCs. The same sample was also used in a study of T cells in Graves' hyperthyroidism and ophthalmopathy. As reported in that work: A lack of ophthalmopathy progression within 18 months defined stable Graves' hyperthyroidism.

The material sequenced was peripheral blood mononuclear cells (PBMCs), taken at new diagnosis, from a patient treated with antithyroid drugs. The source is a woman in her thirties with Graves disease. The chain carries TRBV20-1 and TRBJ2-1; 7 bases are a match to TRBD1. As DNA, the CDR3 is TGCAGTGCTAGAGACCCGACAGGGTCTCACAATGAGCAGTTCTTC. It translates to CSARDPTGSHNEQFF.